Below are 23 T cell receptor beta chains sequenced from a single sample in a study of blood T cell repertoires in COVID-19. Data came from immunoSEQ multiplex PCR; TCRdb stores just in-frame clones and leaves some out. The sample records a few hundred thousand clones, roughly 81% being singletons. Input material: PBMCs or T cells enriched from blood (not recorded which). These receptors originate from a woman aged 45 to 65 who had been exposed to COVID-19.

V and J are TRBV30 and TRBJ1-2; a possible D gene is TRBD1 (5 bases). Germline V gene lookup returns CDR1 GTSNPN and CDR2 SVGIG (reference sequence). Between the trimmed V and J ends, which lost 7 bases and 7 bases, there was a span of 19 bases. The CDR3 has 13 amino acids. CDR3 loop: CASSNRGIGGYTF. In DNA, the CDR3 is TGTGCCTCTTCCAATAGGGGAATTGGTGGCTACACCTTC.

The chain links TRBV11-2 to TRBJ2-4, with D perhaps matching TRBD1 (5 bases). Germline V gene lookup returns CDR1 SGHAT and CDR2 FQNNGV. Trimming stripped 5 bases from V and 5 bases from J, with 7 bases between. The CDR3 covers 12 residues. CDR3 in amino acids: CASSPTENIQYF. The CDR3 bases are TGTGCCAGCAGCCCGACAGAAAACATTCAGTACTTC.

The chain uses TRBV9 and TRBJ1-1; 7 bases align to TRBD1. The J segment lost 0 bases and the V segment lost 4 bases, leaving 6 bases of the junction unmatched. Germline CDR1 reads SGDLS; CDR2 reads YYNGEE. The CDR3 contains 15 residues. CDR3: CASSNLQGMNTEAFF. The CDR3 DNA reads as TGTGCCAGCAGCAACCTACAGGGGATGAACACTGAAGCTTTCTTT.

This sequence joins TRBV2 and TRBJ2-1, with 9 bases aligning to TRBD2. CDR1 is SNHLY and CDR2 is FYNNEI in the germline V gene. V lost 6 bases and J lost 2; bases outside the gene matches: 8. The length of the CDR3 is 16 residues. The CDR3 bases are TGTGCCAGCAGGAAGTTAGCGGGGGCTGCCTACAATGAGCAGTTCTTC. It codes for CASRKLAGAAYNEQFF.

The chain employs TRBV15 and TRBJ1-2, with TRBD1 matching over 12 bases. Unmatched junction bases numbered 7, after V lost 2 bases and J lost 6 bases. Germline-derived CDR1 and CDR2 are LNHNV and YYDKDF (reference sequence). The CDR3 extends over 16 amino acids. CDR3 sequence: CATSRNAGTGGDGYTF. CDR3 DNA sequence: TGTGCCACCAGCAGAAACGCCGGGACAGGGGGCGATGGCTACACCTTC.

V gene TRBV11-2 combines with J gene TRBJ1-1; perhaps TRBD1 as D (5 bases). Looked up from germline, CDR1 is SGHAT and CDR2 is FQNNGV. The CDR3 loop spans 16 amino acids. V lost 1 base and J lost 3, with 15 bases in between. The CDR3 sequence: CASSLGYGGLYTEAFF. CDR3 in DNA: TGTGCCAGCAGCTTAGGGTATGGGGGACTCTACACTGAAGCTTTCTTT.

This sequence joins TRBV7-2 and TRBJ1-6; 9 bases agree with TRBD1. Trimming at V came to 4 bases and at J to 8 bases, leaving 3 bases not matched to a gene. The V gene's germline CDR1 is SGHTA and CDR2 FQGNSA. The CDR3 totals 14 residues. CDR3 protein: CASSSGTGYSPLHF. The CDR3 bases are TGTGCCAGCAGCTCCGGGACAGGGTATTCACCCCTCCACTTT.

The chain is built from TRBV12-3 or TRBV12-4 and TRBJ1-1; unclear D gene. CDR3 size: 13 residues. The ends were cut back, 6 bases at V and 10 bases at J, with 18 bases in the middle. In DNA form, the CDR3 reads TGTGCCAGCAGCGAAATCGGACTAGCGAGAGCTTTCTTT. It encodes CASSEIGLARAFF.

The chain links TRBV2 to TRBJ1-1, with no clear D. Trimming cost V 0 bases and J 8 bases, with 13 bases left between them. The CDR3 spans 14 residues. The V gene's germline CDR1 is SNHLY and CDR2 FYNNEI. CDR3 residues: CASSEAIGITEAFF. Here the CDR3 DNA reads TGTGCCAGCAGTGAAGCGATCGGGATTACCGAAGCTTTCTTT.

This chain joins TRBV14 and TRBJ1-2; D gene uncertain. The germline V gene encodes CDR1 SGHDN and CDR2 FVKESK. This CDR3 has 13 amino acids. V was shortened by 5 bases and J by 4 bases, with 11 bases between the two germline ends. CDR3 in DNA: TGTGCCAGCAGCTCCGGACTTCTCTATGGCTACACCTTC. It is translated as CASSSGLLYGYTF.

The chain links TRBV3-1 (or the pseudogene TRBV3-2) to TRBJ1-6, with TRBD1 identical over 7 bases. V dropped 5 bases and J dropped 9; count of bases not matched to a gene: 16. Per the germline V gene, CDR1 is LGHDT and CDR2 is YNNKEL (reference sequence). The CDR3 totals 17 residues. The CDR3 nucleotides are TGTGCCAGCAGCGGTGGAAGCCCCGCGACAGGGAGTTCACCCCTCCACTTT. It is translated as CASSGGSPATGSSPLHF.

The V and J genes are TRBV5-1 and TRBJ2-1; TRBD2 matches at 9 bases. The CDR3 is made up of 16 amino acids. The junction had 4 bases not matched to a gene; V was cut back by 1 base and J by 2 bases. The V gene's germline CDR1 is SGHRS and CDR2 YFSETQ. The CDR3 is CASSLTGGGAYNEQFF. The CDR3 coding sequence is TGCGCCAGCAGCTTGACGGGCGGGGGGGCCTACAATGAGCAGTTCTTC. Complete variable domain (other parts from reference TRBV5-1 and TRBJ2-1): KAGVTQTPRYLIKTRGQQVTLSCSPISGHRSVSWYQQTPGQGLQFLFEYFSETQRNKGNFPGRFSGRQFSNSRSEMNVSTLELGDSALYLCASSLTGGGAYNEQFFGPGTRLTVL.

In its sample, this clone was seen once. The chain employs TRBV2 and TRBJ1-1, with D possibly being TRBD1 (6 bases). This CDR3 has 14 residues. Deletions cut 5 bases from V and 5 bases from J, with 15 bases between. CDR1 is SNHLY, CDR2 FYNNEI, per germline. The CDR3 DNA is TGTGCCAGCAGTCTGACAGGAGAGGGGACTGAAGCTTTCTTT. It codes for CASSLTGEGTEAFF.

The gene calls are TRBV6-4 and TRBJ1-2, with D possibly TRBD1 on 6 matching bases. The CDR3 loop spans 13 amino acids. Trimming pared 3 bases from V and 6 bases from J, leaving 11 bases between. CDR1 is MRHNA, CDR2 SNTAGT, per germline. CDR3 in amino acids: CASSESGVDGYTF. The CDR3 coding sequence is TGTGCCAGCAGTGAATCAGGGGTGGATGGCTACACCTTC.

This chain connects TRBV7-2 to TRBJ1-1, with D hard to call. The germline V gene encodes CDR1 SGHTA and CDR2 FQGNSA. Trimming removed 4 bases at V and 2 bases at J, with 14 bases between. CDR3 length: 15 residues. CDR3 coding DNA: TGTGCCAGCAGCTCTAGTCGGTCCCCCAACACTGAAGCTTTCTTT. This encodes CASSSSRSPNTEAFF.

This clone has a handful of counts. The rearrangement uses TRBV7-8 and TRBJ2-7; a possible D gene is TRBD1 (6 bases). V was shortened by 2 bases and J by 5 bases, with 19 bases between the two germline ends. CDR1 is SGHVS and CDR2 is FQNEAQ in the germline V gene. The CDR3 runs 16 residues. CDR3 coding DNA: TGTGCCAGCAGCTTATCCGCAGGGGTCAGGCAACACGAGCAGTACTTC. Amino acid sequence: CASSLSAGVRQHEQYF.

V usage is TRBV12-5 and J usage is TRBJ1-5; a weak D match, TRBD1 (5 bases). The CDR3 runs 15 residues. Germline loops: CDR1 LGHNT, CDR2 FRNRAP. V lost 1 base to trimming and J lost 0 bases, with 7 bases between them. In nucleotides, the CDR3 is TGTGCTAGTGGTTTGGGACAGCATAGCAATCAGCCCCAGCATTTT. It yields the protein CASGLGQHSNQPQHF.

The CDR3 here is CSVEQYGQGASGAFF. Written as DNA, the CDR3 is TGCAGCGTTGAGCAGTATGGACAGGGGGCCTCAGGGGCTTTCTTT. The chain links TRBV29-1 to TRBJ1-1, with TRBD1 identical over 11 bases. The CDR3 contains 15 residues. From germline, CDR1 is SQVTM and CDR2 ANQGSEA. The trim removed 3 bases at V and 11 bases at J, leaving 14 bases unmatched.

The chain has TRBV11-2 and TRBJ1-6; 9 nucleotides align to TRBD1. The CDR3 is 14 residues long. Trimming cost V 3 bases and J 9 bases; bases outside gene matches: 3. The germline gives CDR1 SGHAT, CDR2 FQNNGV. CDR3 amino acids: CASSFGTGTSPLHF. As DNA, the CDR3 is TGTGCCAGCAGCTTCGGGACAGGGACTTCACCCCTCCACTTT.

The J gene is TRBJ1-5, the V gene TRBV19; TRBD1 aligns across 7 bases. Germline values: CDR1 LNHDA, CDR2 SQIVND (reference sequence). The junction had 4 bases not matched to a gene; V was cut back by 5 bases and J by 3 bases. CDR3 length equals 14 residues. The DNA of the CDR3 is TGTGCCAGTAGTTCGGGACAGTTCAATCAGCCCCAGCATTTT. It codes for CASSSGQFNQPQHF. The full variable domain, in which reference TRBV19 and TRBJ1-5 provide the parts outside the CDR3, is DGGITQSPKYLFRKEGQNVTLSCEQNLNHDAMYWYRQDPGQGLRLIYYSQIVNDFQKGDIAEGYSVSREKKESFPLTVTSAQKNPTAFYLCASSSGQFNQPQHFGDGTRLSIL.

A few counts support this clone. The chain carries TRBV28 and TRBJ2-7; 7 bases are a match to TRBD1. The CDR3 has 15 residues. The V gene's germline CDR1 is MDHEN and CDR2 SYDVKM. V lost 5 bases, J lost 0 bases, and 7 bases stayed unmatched. In DNA form, the CDR3 reads TGTGCCAGCAGTGCGACAGGGTCCCGCTCCTACGAGCAGTACTTC. Translating gives CASSATGSRSYEQYF. Together with reference TRBV28 and TRBJ2-7, the CDR3 gives the full variable domain: DVKVTQSSRYLVKRTGEKVFLECVQDMDHENMFWYRQDPGLGLRLIYFSYDVKMKEKGDIPEGYSVSREKKERFSLILESASTNQTSMYLCASSATGSRSYEQYFGPGTRLTVT.

The chain carries TRBV19 and TRBJ2-1; no definite D call. V lost 4 bases and J lost 4, with 8 bases in between. The CDR3 runs to 13 residues. Germline loops: CDR1 LNHDA, CDR2 SQIVND (reference sequence). CDR3 in DNA: TGTGCCAGTAGTAAGGTCGGGTACAATGAGCAGTTCTTC. This translates into CASSKVGYNEQFF.

The genes are TRBV5-1 and TRBJ2-2, with 11 bases identical to TRBD2. This CDR3 is 18 amino acids long. Germline V gene data show CDR1 as SGHRS and CDR2 as YFSETQ. The trim removed 3 bases at V and 3 bases at J, leaving 10 bases unmatched. The CDR3 loop reads CASSSIAGGPGDTGELFF. The CDR3 region has the DNA TGCGCCAGCAGCTCCATAGCGGGGGGGCCTGGGGACACCGGGGAGCTGTTTTTT.